What follows are 31 T cell receptor beta chains derived from one specimen sequenced in a study of identical twins. TCRdb processed the 5' RACE reads anew with MiXCR; each CDR3 protein has one entry. The sample includes approximately 550,000 distinct CDR3 sequences, approximately 20% of them seen just once. A further study also used this sample, focusing on yellow fever vaccine responses in identical twins.

The sequencing input was CD4+ T cells sorted from blood. These TCRs come from a woman aged 18-29 years in good health.

This chain uses TRBV2 with TRBJ2-2; 8 bases match TRBD1. The ends lost 6 bases at V and 4 bases at J; junction bases unmatched: 4. Germline lookup yields CDR1 SNHLY and CDR2 FYNNEI. The CDR3 is 14 residues long. CDR3 region: CASREDRATGELFF. CDR3 in DNA: TGTGCCAGCAGAGAGGACAGGGCCACCGGGGAGCTGTTTTTT.

In this sample, this clonotype turned up a few times. The chain couples TRBV12-3 or TRBV12-4 to TRBJ1-1, with TRBD1 identical over 8 bases. Unmatched junction bases numbered 9, after V lost 8 bases and J lost 4 bases. The CDR3 contains 14 residues. CDR3 region: CASLLTGGITEAFF. The CDR3 nucleotides read TGTGCCAGCCTATTAACAGGGGGAATCACTGAAGCTTTCTTT.

The chain employs TRBV5-1 and TRBJ1-1, with TRBD1 as a possible D gene (5 bases). Between the trimmed V and J ends, which lost 3 bases and 1 base, there was a span of 10 bases. Per the germline V gene, CDR1 is SGHRS and CDR2 is YFSETQ. This CDR3 has 14 residues. The DNA for the CDR3 is TGCGCCAGCAGCTGGGATGGACAGAACACTGAAGCTTTCTTT. Translated, it gives CASSWDGQNTEAFF.

The rearrangement uses TRBV5-1 and TRBJ1-2, with a weak D call TRBD1 (5 bases). This CDR3 has 13 amino acids. V was cut by 0 bases and J by 8 bases, with 11 bases left in between. CDR1 is SGHRS and CDR2 is YFSETQ in the germline V gene. The CDR3 loop is CASSLDGAGGYTF. The CDR3 DNA sequence: TGCGCCAGCAGCTTGGATGGGGCCGGGGGCTACACCTTC.

This clonotype was observed at least ten times. The chain joins TRBV29-1 to TRBJ2-7; 7 positions agree with TRBD1. The CDR3 extends over 16 amino acids. Germline lookup yields CDR1 SQVTM and CDR2 ANQGSEA. V shed 4 bases, J shed 2 bases, and the junction held 14 bases outside the gene matches. This CDR3 reads CSVATAPGTVTYEQYF. The CDR3, as DNA: TGCAGCGTTGCGACCGCTCCCGGGACAGTTACCTACGAGCAGTACTTC.

Regarding this clonotype: The junction shows a germline mismatch at one end, possibly a read error. The V gene is TRBV20-1, the J gene TRBJ1-2, with TRBD1 matching 9 bases. The germline V gene encodes CDR1 DFQATT and CDR2 SNEGSKA (reference sequence). CDR3 size: 13 residues. The CDR3 DNA reads as TGCAGTGCTTACAGGGGGCTGGACTATGGCTATACCTTC. This translates into CSAYRGLDYGYTF.

The table lists this clonotype with a few counts. This sequence joins TRBV4-1 and TRBJ2-1; D unclear. Germline V CDR1 and CDR2: MGHRA, YSYEKL. The CDR3 is 16 residues long. Trimming took off 4 bases at V and 1 base at J, with 14 bases between the two ends. The chain's CDR3 is CASSLWTELSYNEQFF. The CDR3 DNA sequence: TGCGCCAGCAGCCTATGGACGGAATTATCCTACAATGAGCAGTTCTTC.

The chain employs TRBV29-1 and TRBJ2-2; tentative D call: TRBD1 (6 bases). V gave up 6 bases and J gave up 3 bases, with 14 bases separating them. This CDR3 is built from 14 residues. Germline V lookup: CDR1 SQVTM, CDR2 ANQGSEA. The CDR3: CSVRRDIDTGELFF. The CDR3 DNA reads TGCAGCGTGCGCCGGGACATAGACACCGGGGAGCTGTTTTTT.

V is TRBV20-1 and J is TRBJ1-2; possibly TRBD1 for D (5 bases). V gave up 0 bases and J gave up 8 bases, with 19 bases separating them. CDR1 is DFQATT, CDR2 SNEGSKA, per germline (reference sequence). CDR3 length: 15 residues. The CDR3 nucleotides read TGCAGTGCTAGAGATCTTGGGGCCAGGGTCAACGGCTACACCTTC. Translating it yields CSARDLGARVNGYTF.

This clonotype was seen a handful of times. The chain joins TRBV9 to TRBJ2-3; 9 bases line up with TRBD2. With 3 bases clipped from V and 6 bases from J, the junction kept 14 bases outside the gene matches. The germline CDR1 and CDR2 sequences are SGDLS and YYNGEE. The CDR3 is made up of 17 amino acids. CDR3 amino acids: CASSDGASGTRGDTQYF. The CDR3 DNA reads TGTGCCAGCAGCGACGGGGCTAGCGGGACTCGAGGGGATACGCAGTATTTT.

The V and J genes are TRBV7-9 and TRBJ2-4; D is undetermined. From germline, CDR1 is SEHNR and CDR2 FQNEAQ (reference sequence). Trimming removed 3 bases from V and 8 bases from J, with 11 bases in between. This CDR3 contains 13 residues. CDR3 residues: CASSLVLGDIQYF. The CDR3 DNA is TGTGCCAGCAGCTTGGTTCTAGGAGACATTCAGTACTTC.

J is TRBJ2-7 and V is TRBV7-8, with D maybe TRBD1 (6 bases). V shed 3 bases and J shed 2 bases, with 26 bases lying between them. The CDR3 consists of 19 residues. Germline loops: CDR1 SGHVS, CDR2 FQNEAQ. The CDR3 DNA sequence: TGTGCCAGCAGCTTCCAAGCGTCCTTTTTGGGGGCGCGCCCCTACGAGCAGTACTTC. This gives the protein CASSFQASFLGARPYEQYF.

This clonotype has more than one count but fewer than ten. The rearrangement joins TRBV12-3 or TRBV12-4 to TRBJ2-3; 9 positions match TRBD2. Trimming took 1 base from V and 2 from J; bases not matched to a gene: 7. This CDR3 is built from 17 residues. The CDR3 loop is CASSLGISGSATDTQYF. The CDR3 nucleotides are TGTGCCAGCAGTTTAGGAATTAGCGGGAGCGCCACAGATACGCAGTATTTT.

There are a few counts of this clonotype. This rearrangement joins TRBV2 to TRBJ2-2, with D tentatively TRBD1 (5 bases). Germline V CDR1 and CDR2: SNHLY, FYNNEI. The CDR3 is 14 residues long. Trimming took off 5 bases at V and 3 bases at J, with 10 bases between the two ends. For the CDR3, the DNA is TGTGCCAGCAGTCGCCCGACAGACACCGGGGAGCTGTTTTTT. Protein product: CASSRPTDTGELFF.

This clonotype was detected a few times. The rearrangement links TRBV12-3 or TRBV12-4 to TRBJ2-3; D not certain. Trimming pared 6 bases from V and 5 bases from J, leaving 9 bases between. The CDR3 covers 12 residues. The CDR3 loop is CASRPDGDTQYF. The CDR3 nucleotides are TGTGCCAGCAGACCGGACGGAGATACGCAGTATTTT.

This clonotype was detected a few times. This sequence joins TRBV2 and TRBJ2-3; 7 bases align to TRBD2. Trimming took 0 bases from V and 3 from J; bases not matched to a gene: 9. The germline V gene has CDR1 SNHLY and CDR2 FYNNEI. This CDR3 is built from 17 residues. In DNA, the CDR3 is TGTGCCAGCAGTGAAGCCCTGGCGGGGGATGGGACAGATACGCAGTATTTT. Protein product: CASSEALAGDGTDTQYF.

The chain has TRBV6-1 and TRBJ1-2; 9 bases agree with TRBD1. In germline, CDR1 is MNHNS, CDR2 SASEGT. V gave up 7 bases and J gave up 3 bases; unmatched junction bases: 12. The CDR3 spans 16 residues. Written as DNA, the CDR3 is TGTGCCAGCAAGAAACCCGGGACAGGGTTCGACTATGGCTACACCTTC. Encoded protein: CASKKPGTGFDYGYTF.

This clonotype was seen only a few times. This chain uses TRBV9 with TRBJ2-5; D is perhaps TRBD1 (6 bases). Germline loops: CDR1 SGDLS, CDR2 YYNGEE. This CDR3 has 15 residues. The V and J ends lost 2 bases and 5 bases respectively, with 16 bases between them. In nucleotides, the CDR3 is TGTGCCAGCAGCGTCGACCCCACAGGGCCGGAGACCCAGTACTTC. Its protein product is CASSVDPTGPETQYF.

This clonotype was recorded a few times. The chain has TRBV15 and TRBJ2-3, with D possibly matching TRBD2 (7 bases). The germline V gene has CDR1 LNHNV and CDR2 YYDKDF (reference sequence). The ends were cut back, 1 base at V and 3 bases at J, with 11 bases in the middle. The CDR3 runs 15 residues. CDR3 residues: CATSRVRGGTDTQYF. Written as DNA, the CDR3 is TGTGCCACCAGCAGAGTCAGGGGAGGGACAGATACGCAGTATTTT. The full variable domain, rest sourced from reference TRBV15 and TRBJ2-3, is DAMVIQNPRYQVTQFGKPVTLSCSQTLNHNVMYWYQQKSSQAPKLLFHYYDKDFNNEADTPDNFQSRRPNTSFCFLDIRSPGLGDTAMYLCATSRVRGGTDTQYFGPGTRLTVL.

This clonotype was seen a few times. The CDR3 loop reads CASSGVGEWTQYF. CDR3 coding DNA: TGCGCCAGCAGTGGGGTCGGGGAATGGACGCAGTATTTT. This chain joins TRBV10-1 and TRBJ2-3; TRBD2 is a possible D gene (5 bases). The CDR3 covers 13 residues. V was shortened by 4 bases and J by 9 bases, with 14 bases between the two germline ends. Germline CDR1 reads WNHNN; CDR2 reads SYGVQD (reference sequence).

In its sample, this clonotype was seen a few times. The chain combines TRBV9 with TRBJ1-4, with a weak D call TRBD1 (6 bases). CDR3 length equals 14 residues. V was trimmed by 4 bases and J by 3 bases, leaving 10 bases between them. The germline gives CDR1 SGDLS, CDR2 YYNGEE. CDR3 sequence: CASSLDRANEKLFF. CDR3 DNA sequence: TGTGCCAGCAGCCTGGACAGAGCTAATGAAAAACTGTTTTTT.

The table lists this clonotype with a few counts. The rearrangement joins TRBV6-5 to TRBJ2-7, with 8 bases lining up with TRBD1. Germline V gene data show CDR1 as MNHEY and CDR2 as SVGAGI. The V and J ends lost 2 bases and 1 base, in that order; junction bases with no gene match: 7. This CDR3 has 16 residues. CDR3 sequence reads: CASSYGGTGASYEQYF. The CDR3 DNA reads TGTGCCAGCAGTTACGGGGGGACAGGAGCTTCCTACGAGCAGTACTTC.

This clonotype was picked up a small number of times. V is TRBV14 and J is TRBJ2-2; D ambiguous. Trimming cost V 4 bases and J 6 bases, with 15 bases left between them. CDR1 is SGHDN and CDR2 is FVKESK in the germline V gene. The CDR3 runs to 15 residues. This CDR3 reads CASSLGVGVPGELFF. The CDR3 coding sequence is TGTGCCAGCAGCCTTGGAGTGGGCGTCCCCGGGGAGCTGTTTTTT.

The V call is TRBV7-9, the J call TRBJ2-2; TRBD2 matches at 9 bases. The CDR3 has 17 residues. The germline gives CDR1 SEHNR, CDR2 FQNEAQ (reference sequence). The V and J ends lost 3 bases and 1 base, in that order; junction bases with no gene match: 6. The CDR3 loop is CASSLSGTSLNTGELFF. In DNA, the CDR3 is TGTGCCAGCAGCTTGTCCGGGACTAGCCTGAACACCGGGGAGCTGTTTTTT.

The V gene is TRBV12-3 or TRBV12-4, the J gene TRBJ2-1, with TRBD1 matching over 7 bases. The CDR3 is made up of 14 amino acids. Trimming took 4 bases from V and 4 from J; bases not matched to a gene: 4. The DNA for the CDR3 is TGTGCCAGCAGTTCCCCGGGACAGTACAATGAGCAGTTCTTC. Its translation: CASSSPGQYNEQFF.

The chain employs TRBV7-8 and TRBJ2-1, with a weak D call TRBD2 (5 bases). The CDR3 has 14 residues. Trimming took 1 base from V and 9 from J, leaving 13 bases between them. The germline CDR1 and CDR2 sequences are SGHVS and FQNEAQ. Here the CDR3 DNA reads TGTGCCAGCAGCTTAGGGGTCGGGGTTACTGAGCAGTTCTTC. Translating it yields CASSLGVGVTEQFF.

The CDR3: CASSQETGGSGANVLTF. The CDR3 DNA follows: TGTGCCAGCAGCCAAGAGACAGGGGGCTCTGGGGCCAACGTCCTGACTTTC. The J gene is TRBJ2-6, the V gene TRBV13; TRBD1 agrees at 9 bases. The CDR3 loop spans 17 amino acids. Per the germline V gene, CDR1 is PRHDT and CDR2 is FYEKMQ (reference sequence). Trimming took 5 bases from V and 0 from J; bases not matched to a gene: 5.

This clonotype was found a few times. This chain links TRBV5-1 with TRBJ2-7; either TRBD1 or TRBD2 may fit D (5 bases each). Germline V lookup: CDR1 SGHRS, CDR2 YFSETQ. The CDR3 runs to 15 residues. V was pared by 0 bases and J by 0 bases, with 10 bases between. Here the CDR3 reads CASSLAPGSSYEQYF. CDR3 DNA sequence: TGCGCCAGCAGCTTGGCCCCAGGGAGCTCCTACGAGCAGTACTTC.

This clonotype was recorded a few times. The gene calls are TRBV12-3 or TRBV12-4 and TRBJ1-5; the D is unclear. The CDR3 loop spans 13 amino acids. With 3 bases removed from V and 9 bases from J, the gap between germline ends came to 12 bases. The CDR3 region has the DNA TGTGCCAGCAGTTTCGCCTCTAGTCCGCCCCAGCATTTT. Amino acids: CASSFASSPPQHF.

The chain carries TRBV20-1 and TRBJ2-1, with 10 bases that match TRBD2. V lost 3 bases to trimming and J lost 6 bases; unmatched junction nucleotides: 8. Germline CDR1 and CDR2: DFQATT and SNEGSKA (reference sequence). The CDR3 sequence is 15 residues long. The CDR3 sequence is CSARPSGRGSNEQFF. CDR3 bases: TGCAGTGCTAGGCCTAGCGGGAGAGGATCCAATGAGCAGTTCTTC.

In this sample, this clonotype turned up many times. This chain connects TRBV20-1 to TRBJ2-1; D is perhaps TRBD1 (5 bases). Trimming left V 4 bases short and J 1 base short, with 8 bases between. CDR3 length equals 13 residues. The germline gives CDR1 DFQATT, CDR2 SNEGSKA (reference sequence). This CDR3 is CSANTGSYNEQFF. The DNA of the CDR3 is TGCAGTGCTAATACAGGATCCTACAATGAGCAGTTCTTC.